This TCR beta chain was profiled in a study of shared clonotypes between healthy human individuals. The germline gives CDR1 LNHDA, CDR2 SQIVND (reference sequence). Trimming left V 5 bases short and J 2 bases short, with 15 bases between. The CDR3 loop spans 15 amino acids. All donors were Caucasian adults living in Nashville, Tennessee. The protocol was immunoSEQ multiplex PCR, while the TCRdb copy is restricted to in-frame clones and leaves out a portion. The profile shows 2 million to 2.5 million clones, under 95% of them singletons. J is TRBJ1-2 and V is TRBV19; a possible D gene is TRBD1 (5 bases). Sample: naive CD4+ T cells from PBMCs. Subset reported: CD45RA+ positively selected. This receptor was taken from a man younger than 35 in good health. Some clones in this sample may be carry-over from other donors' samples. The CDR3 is CASSARHGANYGYTF. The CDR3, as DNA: TGTGCCAGTAGTGCCCGACATGGGGCCAACTATGGCTACACCTTC.